What follows describes a single T cell receptor beta chain. In the study's own analysis: The authors estimated nucleated cell counts from reference gene primer amplification. Some clones are missing from TCRdb's copy, which holds only in-frame ones; the method was immunoSEQ multiplex PCR. The V and J calls and clone size were taken over from that table, and D and trimming were inferred from the DNA. Of about 78,000 clones listed, 80% to 85% were seen once; the top ten hold 3.5%. This specimen belongs to a study of blood T cell repertoires in COVID-19. Looking at the study overall: There were acute and convalescent COVID-19 samples, and they came from the United States, Italy and Spain. Nucleic acid was either cDNA or gDNA, and it came from T cells, B-cell-depleted T cells, or PBMCs.

The CDR3 has 12 amino acids. V was shortened by 11 bases and J by 1 base, with 12 bases between the two germline ends. In germline, CDR1 is ENHRY, CDR2 SYGVKD. The material sequenced was peripheral blood. The TCR was taken from a man aged 50 to 59 with acute or convalescent COVID-19. This chain uses TRBV10-3 with TRBJ2-7, with D perhaps matching TRBD2 (6 bases). CDR3 DNA sequence: TGTGCCGCCGGGACTCGTTCCTACGAGCAGTACTTC. It translates to CAAGTRSYEQYF.